This T cell receptor (beta chain) originates from a study of radiation and T cells in renal cell carcinoma. The time point is: blood 4 weeks post-SBRT, at nephrectomy. Treatment in this sample: 15 Gy SBRT to primary tumor, nephrectomy 4 weeks later. CDR1 and CDR2 (germline): MNHEY, SVGAGI. The CDR3 sequence is 14 residues long. V trimming: 4 bases; J trimming: 2 bases; junction bases outside the gene matches: 5. Here immunoSEQ multiplex PCR was the method, and the copy in TCRdb shows in-frame clones only, minus some. The repertoire holds under 200,000 clones, with around 90% as singletons. Sample: blood, taken from a patient whose treatment included radiotherapy and nephrectomy. This chain joins TRBV6-5 and TRBJ2-7, with 7 bases that match TRBD1. This TCR came from a woman in her 50s with renal cell carcinoma. The DNA of the CDR3 is TGTGCCAGCAGTTTTGACAGGGTCCCCTACGAGCAGTACTTC. Protein: CASSFDRVPYEQYF.